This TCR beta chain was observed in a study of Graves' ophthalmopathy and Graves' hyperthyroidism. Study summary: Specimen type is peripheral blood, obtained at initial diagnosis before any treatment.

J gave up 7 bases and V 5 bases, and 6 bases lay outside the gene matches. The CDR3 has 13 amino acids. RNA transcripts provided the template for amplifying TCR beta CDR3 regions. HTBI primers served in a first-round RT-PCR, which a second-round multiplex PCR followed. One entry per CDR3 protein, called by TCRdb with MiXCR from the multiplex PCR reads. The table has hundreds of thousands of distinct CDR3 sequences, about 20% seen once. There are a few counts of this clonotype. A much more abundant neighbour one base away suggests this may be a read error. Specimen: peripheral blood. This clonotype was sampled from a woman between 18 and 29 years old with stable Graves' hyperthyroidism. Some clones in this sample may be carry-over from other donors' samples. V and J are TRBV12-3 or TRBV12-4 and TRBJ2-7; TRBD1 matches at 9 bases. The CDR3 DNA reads TGTGCCAGCAGTCTCCGACAGGGGGGGGAGCAGTACTTC. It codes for CASSLRQGGEQYF.